Following are 20 T cell receptor beta chains from one sample sequenced in a study of tumor-infiltrating lymphocytes in primary liver carcinoma. Unsorted whole blood served as the source of blood RNA, and germline DNA was extracted as well. TCR beta cDNA came from about 470 ng total RNA, primed with a constant-region primer. Library construction for TCR beta comprised three nested multiplex PCR rounds performed with slightly modified ARM-PCR. The first two PCR rounds used TRBV1-TRBV30 forward primers with a C-beta reverse primer, 9 to 10 cycles each. TCRdb re-derived calls from the multiplex PCR reads in MiXCR, one entry per CDR3 protein. Of 300,000 to 350,000 distinct CDR3 sequences listed, about 65% were seen once; the top ten hold roughly 6%. The sample taken for sequencing was peripheral blood. These receptors were taken from a man in his forties or fifties with primary liver carcinoma and hepatitis B virus infection.

The gene calls are TRBV6-2 or TRBV6-3 and TRBJ2-3; 12 bases fit TRBD2. There are 16 residues in the CDR3. J was trimmed by 0 bases and V by 7 bases; bases with no gene match: 5. From germline, CDR1 is MNHEY and CDR2 SVGEGT. CDR3: CASNRLAGVSTDTQYF. CDR3 sequence (DNA): TGTGCCAGCAACCGACTAGCGGGAGTTAGCACAGATACGCAGTATTTT.

This clonotype was counted only a few times. The chain carries TRBV5-1 and TRBJ2-3; D remains unclear. Trimming cost V 0 bases and J 1 base, with 6 bases left between them. This CDR3 region has 14 residues. Per the germline V gene, CDR1 is SGHRS and CDR2 is YFSETQ. The chain's CDR3 is CASSLDLGTDTQYF. The CDR3, as DNA: TGCGCCAGCAGCTTGGACTTGGGCACAGATACGCAGTATTTT. Full variable domain (remainder filled in from reference TRBV5-1 and TRBJ2-3): KAGVTQTPRYLIKTRGQQVTLSCSPISGHRSVSWYQQTPGQGLQFLFEYFSETQRNKGNFPGRFSGRQFSNSRSEMNVSTLELGDSALYLCASSLDLGTDTQYFGPGTRLTVL.

This clonotype came up once. The V and J genes are TRBV28 and TRBJ2-3; a weak D match, TRBD2 (5 bases). Trimming cost V 6 bases and J 6 bases, with 19 bases left between them. CDR3 length equals 15 residues. Per germline, CDR1 MDHEN and CDR2 SYDVKM. CDR3 sequence (DNA): TGTGCCAGCAGCTCGATTAGCGTGAGTGCGGATACGCAGTATTTT. This encodes CASSSISVSADTQYF.

To note about this clonotype: The CDR3 ends on some other residue instead of the conserved phenylalanine or tryptophan, so this is likely a read error. V gene TRBV11-2 combines with J gene TRBJ1-2; D perhaps matches TRBD1 (6 bases). The CDR3 totals 13 residues. Germline V gene sequence: CDR1 SGHAT, CDR2 FQNNGV. V dropped 5 bases and J dropped 7 bases, with 14 bases sitting between them. Written as DNA, the CDR3 is TGTGCCAGCAGCCCCCGGGGGGCCCTTGGCTACACCCTC. As protein: CASSPRGALGYTL.

About this clonotype: A much larger clone differs from this one at a single base, so this may be a read error. J is TRBJ2-1 and V is TRBV6-5; D call uncertain. The CDR3 sequence is 13 residues long. Germline V gene lookup returns CDR1 MNHEY and CDR2 SVGAGI. Trimming stripped 10 bases from V and 6 bases from J, with 16 bases between. DNA of the CDR3: TGTGCCACCAGAAAAAGTGGGTCCAATGAGCAGTTCTTC. It translates to CATRKSGSNEQFF.

A note on this clonotype: A much larger clone differs by one base, so this may be a read error. The J gene is TRBJ2-5, the V gene TRBV29-1; maybe TRBD1 (5 bases). Germline loops: CDR1 SQVTM, CDR2 ANQGSEA. CDR3 size: 12 residues. The CDR3 sequence is CGVGASQETQYF. The CDR3 region has the DNA TGCGGCGTTGGGGCTAGCCAAGAGACCCAGTACTTC.

This clonotype was seen a few times. This chain uses TRBV10-2 with TRBJ2-1; maybe TRBD1 (5 bases). The germline CDR1 and CDR2 sequences are WSHSY and SAAADI. V shed 6 bases and J shed 0 bases, with 6 bases lying between them. The length of the CDR3 is 13 residues. The CDR3 loop reads CASRDTSYNEQFF. As DNA, the CDR3 is TGCGCCAGCAGGGACACCTCCTACAATGAGCAGTTCTTC.

The CDR3 is CASSEGLASAQYF. The CDR3 nucleotides are TGCGCCAGCAGTGAGGGACTAGCGAGCGCGCAGTATTTT. This chain connects TRBV10-2 to TRBJ2-3; 9 bases fit TRBD2. The V segment lost 2 bases and the J segment 10 bases; nucleotides outside the gene matches: 4. The length of the CDR3 is 13 residues. Germline V gene data show CDR1 as WSHSY and CDR2 as SAAADI.

As regards this clonotype: This may be a read error, as it is one base from a much larger clone. The chain uses TRBV12-3 or TRBV12-4 and TRBJ1-5; D not certain. This CDR3 comprises 14 residues. The germline V and J ends were trimmed by 5 bases and 4 bases, with 12 bases remaining between them. The chain's CDR3 is CASSREPGNQPQHF. Written as DNA, the CDR3 is TGTGCCAGCAGTCGGGAGCCGGGGAATCAGCCCCAGCATTTT.

A few counts support this clonotype. A much larger clonotype is one base distant, so this may be a read error. This chain connects TRBV6-6 to TRBJ1-5; D unresolved. The CDR3 sequence is 13 residues long. CDR1 and CDR2 (germline): MNHNY, SVGAGI (reference sequence). CDR3 coding DNA: TGTGCCAGCAGTCTGCCTAGCAATCAGCCCCGGCATTTT. Translation: CASSLPSNQPRHF.

Worth noting for this clonotype: This may be a read error: a much more frequent sequence differs by one nucleotide. The chain is built from TRBV29-1 and TRBJ1-1; D remains ambiguous. The CDR3 runs 11 residues. Germline-derived CDR1 and CDR2 are SQVTM and ANQGSEA. CDR3 bases: TGCAGCGTTTTCAAGAACACTGAAACTTTCTTT. Residues: CSVFKNTETFF.

In its sample, this clonotype was seen many times. V gene TRBV29-1 combines with J gene TRBJ2-5, with 11 bases matching TRBD1. The length of the CDR3 is 16 residues. Germline V gene lookup returns CDR1 SQVTM and CDR2 ANQGSEA. The junction had 10 bases not matched to a gene; V was cut back by 3 bases and J by 4 bases. Here the CDR3 DNA reads TGCAGCGTTGACCAATACGGACAGGGGGCGCGAGAGACCCAGTACTTC. This translates into CSVDQYGQGARETQYF.

This clonotype was detected only a few times. The V gene is TRBV6-2 or TRBV6-3, the J gene TRBJ2-5, with unresolved D. Germline assignment: CDR1 MNHEY and CDR2 SVGEGT. Trimming left V 4 bases short and J 5 bases short, with 8 bases between. The CDR3 consists of 12 residues. The CDR3 region is CASSSATETQYF. CDR3 sequence (DNA): TGTGCCAGCAGTTCTGCCACGGAGACCCAGTACTTC.

In its sample, this clonotype was seen once. A read error may be the cause here, since a much bigger clone is one base away. The chain couples TRBV6-1 to TRBJ2-7; possible D gene TRBD1, 6 bases. The CDR3 is 14 residues long. CDR1 is MNHNS and CDR2 is SASEGT in the germline V gene. V was trimmed by 2 bases and J by 2 bases, leaving 10 bases between them. CDR3 amino acids: CASSESAGAYEQYF. The CDR3 DNA sequence: TGTGCCAGCAGTGAATCTGCAGGGGCCTACGAGCAGTACTTC.

The rearrangement joins TRBV11-2 to TRBJ2-7; D perhaps matches TRBD1 (5 bases). CDR3 length: 14 residues. Per germline, CDR1 SGHAT and CDR2 FQNNGV. Between the trimmed V and J ends, which lost 2 bases and 3 bases, there was a span of 11 bases. The CDR3 DNA follows: TGTGCCAGCAGCTTACCGAGCAGGGTCTACGAGCAGTACTTC. It encodes CASSLPSRVYEQYF. Complete variable domain (other parts from reference TRBV11-2 and TRBJ2-7): EAGVAQSPRYKIIEKRQSVAFWCNPISGHATLYWYQQILGQGPKLLIQFQNNGVVDDSQLPKDRFSAERLKGVDSTLKIQPAKLEDSAVYLCASSLPSRVYEQYFGPGTRLTVT.

The V gene is TRBV27, the J gene TRBJ2-7; 7 bases map to TRBD2. Germline V CDR1 and CDR2: MNHEY, SMNVEV (reference sequence). The V gene end was trimmed by 7 bases and the J gene end by 4 bases; junction bases not matched to a gene: 10. This CDR3 region has 14 residues. The CDR3 nucleotides are TGTGCCAGCACCCCCCCCGGGAGGAGGTACGAGCAGTACTTC. Amino acid sequence: CASTPPGRRYEQYF.

This clonotype was counted between two and nine times. The rearrangement links TRBV12-3 or TRBV12-4 to TRBJ2-1, with 10 bases identical to TRBD2. This CDR3 has 14 residues. V shed 5 bases and J 8 bases; nucleotides not matched to a gene: 6. CDR3 sequence: CASSRAGGRDEQFF. The CDR3 DNA sequence: TGTGCCAGCAGTCGAGCGGGAGGGAGGGATGAGCAGTTCTTC.

On this clonotype: Given a much more abundant clone one base away, this may be a read error. The J gene is TRBJ2-7, the V gene TRBV6-5; 8 nucleotides match TRBD2. Looked up from germline, CDR1 is MNHEY and CDR2 is SVGAGI. There are 16 residues in the CDR3. J lost 6 bases, V lost 6 bases, and 16 bases had no gene match. CDR3 in amino acids: CASRFLVIGRASEQYF. The CDR3, as DNA: TGTGCCAGCAGATTCCTCGTGATCGGGAGGGCCAGCGAGCAGTACTTC.

The chain joins TRBV11-2 to TRBJ2-6; 7 nucleotides agree with TRBD1. The CDR3 runs 14 residues. J lost 10 bases, V lost 8 bases, and 11 bases had no gene match. Germline loops: CDR1 SGHAT, CDR2 FQNNGV. The CDR3 here is CASGRDSPANVLTF. DNA for the CDR3: TGTGCCAGCGGCCGGGACAGCCCGGCTAACGTCCTGACTTTC. Supplemented by reference TRBV11-2 and TRBJ2-6, the full variable domain reads EAGVAQSPRYKIIEKRQSVAFWCNPISGHATLYWYQQILGQGPKLLIQFQNNGVVDDSQLPKDRFSAERLKGVDSTLKIQPAKLEDSAVYLCASGRDSPANVLTFGAGSRLTVL.

As to this clonotype: The junction departs from germline at one end; a sequencing error may be responsible. The chain has TRBV11-2 and TRBJ1-1, with D perhaps TRBD1 (5 bases). This CDR3 has 14 amino acids. Germline V CDR1 and CDR2: SGHAT, FQNNGV. The CDR3 region has the DNA TGTGCCAGCATTTCCGAGGGGAGGGGCACTGAAGCTTCCTTT. Translation gives CASISEGRGTEASF.